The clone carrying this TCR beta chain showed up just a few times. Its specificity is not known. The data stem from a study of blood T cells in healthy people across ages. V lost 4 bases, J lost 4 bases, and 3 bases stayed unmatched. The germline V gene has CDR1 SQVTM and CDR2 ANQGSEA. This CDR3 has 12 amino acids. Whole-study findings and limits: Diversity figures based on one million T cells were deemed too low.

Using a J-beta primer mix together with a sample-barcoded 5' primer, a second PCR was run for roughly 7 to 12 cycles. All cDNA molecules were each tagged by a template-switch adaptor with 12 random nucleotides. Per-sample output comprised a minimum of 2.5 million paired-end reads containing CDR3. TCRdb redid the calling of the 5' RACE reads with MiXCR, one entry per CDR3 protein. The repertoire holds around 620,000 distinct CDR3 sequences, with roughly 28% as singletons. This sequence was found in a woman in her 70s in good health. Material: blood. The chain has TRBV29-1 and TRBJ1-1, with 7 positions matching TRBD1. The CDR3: CSVAAGGTEAFF. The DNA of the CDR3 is TGCAGCGTTGCGGCAGGGGGCACTGAAGCTTTCTTT. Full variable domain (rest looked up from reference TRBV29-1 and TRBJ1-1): SAVISQKPSRDICQRGTSLTIQCQVDSQVTMMFWYRQQPGQSLTLIATANQGSEATYESGFVIDKFPISRPNLTFSTLTVSNMSPEDSSIYLCSVAAGGTEAFFGQGTRLTVV.